One and the same sample provided the 30 T cell receptor beta chains below, sequenced in a study of early T cells in non-severe SARS-CoV-2 infection. TCRdb redid the calling of the 5' RACE reads with MiXCR, one entry per CDR3 protein. The table lists tens of thousands of distinct CDR3 sequences, roughly 16% of them singletons. The sequenced sample was whole blood, obtained at baseline. Receptors originate from an adult who was a healthcare worker with PCR-confirmed SARS-CoV-2 infection or an uninfected control (not recorded which).

This clonotype has only a few counts. The chain joins TRBV2 to TRBJ2-1; D not certain. V was pared by 4 bases and J by 5 bases, with 9 bases between. This CDR3 comprises 13 residues. The V gene's germline CDR1 is SNHLY and CDR2 FYNNEI. The CDR3 coding sequence is TGTGCCAGCAGTGGGACGGCGAACAATGAGCAGTTCTTC. The encoded protein is CASSGTANNEQFF. The full variable domain, rest sourced from reference TRBV2 and TRBJ2-1, is EPEVTQTPSHQVTQMGQEVILRCVPISNHLYFYWYRQILGQKVEFLVSFYNNEISEKSEIFDDQFSVERPDGSNFTLKIRSTKLEDSAMYFCASSGTANNEQFFGPGTRLTVL.

The chain is built from TRBV3-1 and TRBJ2-7; D may be TRBD1 (6 bases). Germline assignment: CDR1 LGHDT and CDR2 YNNKEL (reference sequence). The V end lost 7 bases, the J end lost 4 bases, and 11 bases lay between the germline ends. This CDR3 is 12 amino acids long. In DNA form, the CDR3 reads TGTGCCAGCACAGGGGATGATTACGAGCAGTACTTC. It encodes CASTGDDYEQYF.

This clonotype was observed a few times. The chain joins TRBV12-3 or TRBV12-4 to TRBJ2-4, with TRBD1 identical over 10 bases. J gave up 6 bases and V 1 base, and 3 bases lay outside the gene matches. The CDR3 is 15 amino acids. The CDR3 DNA sequence: TGTGCCAGCAGTTTAGTGGGACAGGGGAGAAACATTCAGTACTTC. Amino acids: CASSLVGQGRNIQYF.

A few counts support this clonotype. This CDR3 is CASSFSREGGQFF. As DNA, the CDR3 is TGCGCCAGCAGTTTTTCTCGGGAGGGGGGGCAGTTCTTC. The V and J genes are TRBV10-1 and TRBJ2-1; 8 nucleotides match TRBD2. With V trimmed by 5 bases and J by 12 bases, 9 bases remained unmatched. The CDR3 is 13 residues long. In germline, CDR1 is WNHNN, CDR2 SYGVQD (reference sequence).

This clonotype came up many times. This chain links TRBV18 with TRBJ1-1; D gene unclear. Germline values: CDR1 KGHSH, CDR2 LQKENI. Trimming pared 4 bases from V and 1 base from J, leaving 7 bases between. The CDR3 is 13 amino acids. CDR3 coding DNA: TGTGCCAGCTCACGAGACCCGAACACTGAAGCTTTCTTT. It encodes CASSRDPNTEAFF.

This clonotype was counted a few times. This sequence joins TRBV20-1 and TRBJ2-6; D uncertain. The germline CDR1 and CDR2 sequences are DFQATT and SNEGSKA (reference sequence). CDR3 length: 13 amino acids. The CDR3 nucleotides are TGCGGCGCGCGTAGCTCTGGGGCCAACGTCCTGACTTTC. As protein: CGARSSGANVLTF.

This chain joins TRBV20-1 and TRBJ2-7, with 9 bases matching TRBD1. Germline assignment: CDR1 DFQATT and CDR2 SNEGSKA (reference sequence). Trimming removed 4 bases from V and 3 bases from J; junction bases left unmatched: 4. This CDR3 has 13 amino acids. For the CDR3, the DNA is TGCAGTGCTAAGGGGACAGGGCTCTACGAGCAGTACTTC. It translates to CSAKGTGLYEQYF.

There are a few counts of this clonotype. The CDR3 region is CASSGGLADQTNHEQFF. DNA for the CDR3: TGTGCCAGCAGCGGGGGTCTGGCGGACCAAACCAACCATGAGCAGTTCTTC. The V gene is TRBV7-8, the J gene TRBJ2-1; D could derive from TRBD1 or TRBD2 (5 bases each). Per the germline V gene, CDR1 is SGHVS and CDR2 is FQNEAQ. Trimming removed 5 bases from V and 8 bases from J, with 25 bases in between. The CDR3 consists of 17 residues.

There are a few counts of this clonotype. The V and J genes are TRBV6-6 and TRBJ1-6; D unresolved. The CDR3 spans 9 residues. Trimming took off 2 bases at V and 13 bases at J, with 0 bases between the two ends. Germline lookup yields CDR1 MNHNY and CDR2 SVGAGI (reference sequence). The CDR3 DNA is TGTGCCAGCAGTTACCCCCTCCACTTT. This translates into CASSYPLHF.

This clonotype has just a few counts. The chain couples TRBV18 to TRBJ1-6; 9 bases align to TRBD1. The CDR3 is 16 residues long. Germline trimming cut 1 base from V and 7 bases from J; bases unmatched to any gene: 5. The germline gives CDR1 KGHSH, CDR2 LQKENI. CDR3 sequence: CASSPRDRVQNSPLHF. CDR3 DNA: TGTGCCAGCTCACCACGGGACAGGGTTCAGAATTCACCCCTCCACTTT.

This clonotype was picked up a small number of times. The J gene is TRBJ2-7, the V gene TRBV20-1, with D possibly matching TRBD1 (6 bases). The germline gives CDR1 DFQATT, CDR2 SNEGSKA (reference sequence). The CDR3 totals 20 residues. V lost 0 bases and J 0 bases, leaving 27 bases between the germline ends. The CDR3 nucleotides read TGCAGTGCTAGAGATGGTTCCCCTTCGGCCCCAGGGGCCAGCTCCTACGAGCAGTACTTC. Amino acids: CSARDGSPSAPGASSYEQYF.

The V gene is TRBV5-1, the J gene TRBJ2-6; D call uncertain. This CDR3 is built from 15 residues. Germline loops: CDR1 SGHRS, CDR2 YFSETQ. With 3 bases removed from V and 1 base from J, the gap between germline ends came to 8 bases. DNA of the CDR3: TGCGCCAGCAGCTCGCCCGCGTCTGGGGCCAACGTCCTGACTTTC. It yields the protein CASSSPASGANVLTF.

A few counts support this clonotype. The chain has TRBV9 and TRBJ2-3; a weak D match, TRBD2 (5 bases). V was trimmed by 0 bases and J by 5 bases, leaving 16 bases between them. The CDR3 extends over 16 amino acids. Germline values: CDR1 SGDLS, CDR2 YYNGEE. The CDR3 DNA sequence: TGTGCCAGCAGCGTAGGAGGCCTAGGAGGTGGAGATACGCAGTATTTT. This encodes CASSVGGLGGGDTQYF.

There are many counts of this clonotype. The chain uses TRBV7-9 and TRBJ2-7; D is ambiguous. Germline V gives CDR1 SEHNR, CDR2 FQNEAQ (reference sequence). The CDR3 sequence is 14 residues long. V was pared by 5 bases and J by 4 bases, with 15 bases between. CDR3 residues: CASSPSKSRYEQYF. CDR3 nucleotide sequence: TGTGCCAGCAGCCCCTCTAAGTCCCGGTACGAGCAGTACTTC. The full variable domain, in which reference TRBV7-9 and TRBJ2-7 provide the parts outside the CDR3, is DTGVSQNPRHKITKRGQNVTFRCDPISEHNRLYWYRQTLGQGPEFLTYFQNEAQLEKSRLLSDRFSAERPKGSFSTLEIQRTEQGDSAMYLCASSPSKSRYEQYFGPGTRLTVT.

V gene TRBV20-1 combines with J gene TRBJ2-1; unclear D gene. The ends were cut back, 4 bases at V and 8 bases at J, with 24 bases in the middle. The length of the CDR3 is 16 residues. The germline V gene has CDR1 DFQATT and CDR2 SNEGSKA (reference sequence). The CDR3: CSANLGPGILYDEQFF. DNA for the CDR3: TGCAGTGCTAATTTGGGTCCCGGTATCCTGTACGATGAGCAGTTCTTC.

This clonotype was recorded a few times. This sequence joins TRBV7-9 and TRBJ2-7; maybe TRBD2 (6 bases). The germline V gene encodes CDR1 SEHNR and CDR2 FQNEAQ (reference sequence). V dropped 4 bases and J dropped 2 bases, with 12 bases sitting between them. CDR3 size: 14 residues. This CDR3 reads CASSSPGGTYEQYF. Written as DNA, the CDR3 is TGTGCCAGCAGCTCGCCCGGGGGAACCTACGAGCAGTACTTC.

This clonotype was seen many times. V usage is TRBV7-3 and J usage is TRBJ2-5; 9 bases map to TRBD1. The CDR3 totals 19 residues. Looked up from germline, CDR1 is SGHTA and CDR2 is FQGTGA. Trimming cost V 5 bases and J 1 base; bases outside gene matches: 17. CDR3 sequence (DNA): TGTGCCAGCAGCCACACAGGGGGCGTTCTTGGCGGGACCCAAGAGACCCAGTACTTC. This sequence encodes CASSHTGGVLGGTQETQYF.

This clonotype has just a few counts. This chain links TRBV20-1 with TRBJ1-1; the D gene is possibly TRBD1 (5 bases). The V end lost 1 base, the J end lost 2 bases, and 14 bases lay between the germline ends. Germline CDR1 reads DFQATT; CDR2 reads SNEGSKA (reference sequence). The CDR3 is 15 amino acids. Written as DNA, the CDR3 is TGCAGTGCTAGAGCCACAGCCGGGGGAAACACTGAAGCTTTCTTT. It is translated as CSARATAGGNTEAFF.

This clonotype was counted only a few times. The rearrangement links TRBV2 to TRBJ2-5, with TRBD2 matching 16 bases. This CDR3 spans 17 amino acids. Unmatched junction bases numbered 7, after V lost 5 bases and J lost 4 bases. CDR1 and CDR2 (germline): SNHLY, FYNNEI. CDR3 coding DNA: TGTGCCAGCAGTCCGGGACTAGCGGGAGGGCCGGGAGAGACCCAGTACTTC. Residues: CASSPGLAGGPGETQYF.

Ten or more counts support this clonotype. The chain carries TRBV18 and TRBJ2-7, with D perhaps TRBD2 (5 bases). This CDR3 comprises 14 residues. CDR1 KGHSH and CDR2 LQKENI come from the germline V gene. The ends were cut back, 3 bases at V and 5 bases at J, with 14 bases in the middle. The CDR3 reads CASSPGVGVDEQYF. The CDR3 bases are TGTGCCAGCTCACCGGGAGTCGGGGTCGACGAGCAGTACTTC.

This clonotype was detected a few times. The V call is TRBV12-3 or TRBV12-4, the J call TRBJ1-1; the D gene is possibly TRBD1 (5 bases). V shed 7 bases and J shed 1 base, with 16 bases lying between them. The CDR3 is 15 residues long. CDR3 in DNA: TGTGCCAGCACCCTGGGGCAAATCTCGAACACTGAAGCTTTCTTT. Its protein product is CASTLGQISNTEAFF.

This clonotype has more than one count but fewer than ten. This chain uses TRBV5-1 with TRBJ2-5; 7 bases agree with TRBD1. This CDR3 has 16 residues. V gave up 0 bases and J gave up 5 bases; unmatched junction bases: 10. Per germline, CDR1 SGHRS and CDR2 YFSETQ. DNA of the CDR3: TGCGCCAGCAGCTTGGCCCTAAGGGGGCTTGGGGAGACCCAGTACTTC. Translating it yields CASSLALRGLGETQYF.

This clonotype was recorded many times. This chain links TRBV2 with TRBJ2-7, with D tentatively TRBD2 (5 bases). CDR1 is SNHLY and CDR2 is FYNNEI in the germline V gene. The CDR3 length is 16 residues. The germline V and J ends were trimmed by 1 base and 2 bases, with 15 bases remaining between them. Here the CDR3 reads CASSEGSRDDTYEQYF. CDR3 nucleotide sequence: TGTGCCAGCAGTGAAGGGTCCCGGGATGATACCTACGAGCAGTACTTC.

This clonotype appeared a few times. This chain connects TRBV20-1 to TRBJ2-2; D is perhaps TRBD1 (5 bases). This CDR3 spans 15 amino acids. Trimming stripped 3 bases from V and 2 bases from J, with 13 bases between. Per germline, CDR1 DFQATT and CDR2 SNEGSKA (reference sequence). CDR3 in amino acids: CSASSRAGNTGELFF. CDR3 nucleotides: TGCAGTGCTAGTTCCAGGGCCGGTAACACCGGGGAGCTGTTTTTT.

This clonotype was recorded a few times. The chain combines TRBV29-1 with TRBJ2-1; a weak D match, TRBD2 (6 bases). Trimming took off 4 bases at V and 7 bases at J, with 11 bases between the two ends. Germline V gives CDR1 SQVTM, CDR2 ANQGSEA. The CDR3 contains 12 residues. CDR3 bases: TGCAGCGTTGGGAGGGTGGGGAATGAGCAGTTCTTC. Its protein product is CSVGRVGNEQFF.

The CDR3 sequence: CASSYSRLAIGEQFF. In DNA, the CDR3 is TGTGCCAGCAGTTACTCGAGACTAGCTATAGGTGAGCAGTTCTTC. The chain uses TRBV6-5 and TRBJ2-1; 7 bases line up with TRBD2. Per the germline V gene, CDR1 is MNHEY and CDR2 is SVGAGI. There are 15 residues in the CDR3. The trim removed 0 bases at V and 9 bases at J, leaving 8 bases unmatched.

This clonotype was counted between two and nine times. The rearrangement links TRBV7-9 to TRBJ2-3; D might be TRBD2 (5 bases). The germline CDR1 and CDR2 sequences are SEHNR and FQNEAQ (reference sequence). The CDR3 is 16 residues long. The V end lost 1 base, the J end lost 1 base, and 12 bases lay between the germline ends. The CDR3 region is CASSLGEIFGTDTQYF. DNA of the CDR3: TGTGCCAGCAGCTTAGGGGAGATCTTCGGCACAGATACGCAGTATTTT. Looking up the rest from reference TRBV7-9 and TRBJ2-3 gives the full variable domain: DTGVSQNPRHKITKRGQNVTFRCDPISEHNRLYWYRQTLGQGPEFLTYFQNEAQLEKSRLLSDRFSAERPKGSFSTLEIQRTEQGDSAMYLCASSLGEIFGTDTQYFGPGTRLTVL.

This clonotype was observed many times. The V gene is TRBV12-3 or TRBV12-4, the J gene TRBJ2-7, with 9 positions matching TRBD1. This CDR3 has 15 residues. With V trimmed by 3 bases and J by 5 bases, 8 bases remained unmatched. DNA of the CDR3: TGTGCCAGCAGTTTTCGAGGGACAGGGATTAACGAGCAGTACTTC. Residues: CASSFRGTGINEQYF.

This clonotype showed up many times. The V gene is TRBV29-1, the J gene TRBJ2-3; TRBD1 is a possible D gene (5 bases). There are 14 residues in the CDR3. The germline V and J ends were trimmed by 6 bases and 1 base, with 14 bases remaining between them. Germline CDR1 SQVTM, CDR2 ANQGSEA. The CDR3 is CSVPLVRGTDTQYF. In DNA, the CDR3 is TGCAGCGTGCCCCTTGTCAGGGGCACAGATACGCAGTATTTT.

The V and J genes are TRBV12-5 and TRBJ1-5, with TRBD1 matching 8 bases. Germline CDR1 reads LGHNT; CDR2 reads FRNRAP. This CDR3 region has 15 residues. With V trimmed by 5 bases and J by 10 bases, 13 bases remained unmatched. The CDR3 DNA reads as TGTGCTAGTGGTGCGACAGGGGAGTTCCCTCAACCCCAGCATTTT. Translated, it gives CASGATGEFPQPQHF.